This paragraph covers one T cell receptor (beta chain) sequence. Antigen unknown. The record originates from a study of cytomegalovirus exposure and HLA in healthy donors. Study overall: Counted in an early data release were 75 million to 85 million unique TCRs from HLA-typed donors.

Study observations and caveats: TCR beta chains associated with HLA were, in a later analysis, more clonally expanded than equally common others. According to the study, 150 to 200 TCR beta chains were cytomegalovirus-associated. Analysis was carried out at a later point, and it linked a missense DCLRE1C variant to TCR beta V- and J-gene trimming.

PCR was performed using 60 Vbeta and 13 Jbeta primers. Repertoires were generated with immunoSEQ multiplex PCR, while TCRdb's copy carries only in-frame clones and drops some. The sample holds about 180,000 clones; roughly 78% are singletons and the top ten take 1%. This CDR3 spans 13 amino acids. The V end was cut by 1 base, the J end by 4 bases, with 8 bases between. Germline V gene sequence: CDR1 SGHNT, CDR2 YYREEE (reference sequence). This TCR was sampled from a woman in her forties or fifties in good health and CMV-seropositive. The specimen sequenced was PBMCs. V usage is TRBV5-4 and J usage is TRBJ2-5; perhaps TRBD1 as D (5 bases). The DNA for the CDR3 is TGTGCCAGCAGCTTGTCAGGGTTAGAGACCCAGTACTTC. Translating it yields CASSLSGLETQYF.